A selection of T cell receptor beta chains follows, all from one sample in a study of CD8+ T cells in alopecia areata. Profiled with immunoSEQ multiplex PCR; TCRdb holds only in-frame clones, not every one. The sample lists 150,000 or so clones; around 58% were seen once. Sequenced here: CD4+ T cells sorted from blood, sampled at week 56, from a patient treated with tofacitinib. These receptors all come from a human donor with alopecia areata. The CDR3 runs from the conserved cysteine through the conserved F or W. The listing skips clone size in some rows; elsewhere it reads once, few, many or a size class.

v_gene	abundance	j_gene	CDR3aa
TRBV29-1	few	TRBJ2-3	CSVESTSGTDTQYF
TRBV29-1	many	TRBJ1-5	CSVLTVIGQPQHF
TRBV27	few	TRBJ1-6	CASSLSGRRNSPLHF
TRBV25-1	once	TRBJ1-1	CASSEYGGATEAFF
TRBV15	NA	TRBJ1-5	CATSRDMGQGERRNQPQHF
TRBV15	NA	TRBJ2-5	CATSRIPPGPRFTQYF
TRBV2	NA	TRBJ1-6	CASLRSGTEYNSPLHF
TRBV19	NA	TRBJ2-1	CASRPTTGSGEQFF
TRBV10-3	NA	TRBJ2-5	CAISIGSETQYF
TRBV5-6	NA	TRBJ2-5	CASSPRGTETQYF
TRBV29-1	NA	TRBJ2-3	CSVRRGGGTDTQYF
TRBV30	NA	TRBJ2-7	CAWSSPRLISYEQYF
TRBV29-1	few	TRBJ2-1	CSVAQGSDEQFF
TRBV30	NA	TRBJ1-5	CAWSQGENQPQHF
TRBV11-2	few	TRBJ1-2	CASSLELGTAPMNYGYTF
TRBV30	NA	TRBJ1-1	CAWSNKRNTEAFF
TRBV5-1	few	TRBJ1-2	CASSLDTNYGYTF
TRBV30	once	TRBJ1-1	CASLTGTEAFF
TRBV30	NA	TRBJ1-2	CAWGGNYGYTF
TRBV23-1	NA	TRBJ2-5	CASSQFTGAGGETQYF
TRBV5-4	few	TRBJ1-2	CASSFVRGIYGYTF
TRBV29-1	NA	TRBJ1-2	CSVGGAVDYGYTF
TRBV7-9	NA	TRBJ2-7	CASSPGPNYEQYF
TRBV15	NA	TRBJ1-2	CATSRDRNYGYTF
TRBV5-6	NA	TRBJ2-7	CASSLHYEQYF
TRBV5-1	few	TRBJ2-5	CASSPGQGGETQYF
TRBV4-2	few	TRBJ2-5	CASSKQGSETQYF